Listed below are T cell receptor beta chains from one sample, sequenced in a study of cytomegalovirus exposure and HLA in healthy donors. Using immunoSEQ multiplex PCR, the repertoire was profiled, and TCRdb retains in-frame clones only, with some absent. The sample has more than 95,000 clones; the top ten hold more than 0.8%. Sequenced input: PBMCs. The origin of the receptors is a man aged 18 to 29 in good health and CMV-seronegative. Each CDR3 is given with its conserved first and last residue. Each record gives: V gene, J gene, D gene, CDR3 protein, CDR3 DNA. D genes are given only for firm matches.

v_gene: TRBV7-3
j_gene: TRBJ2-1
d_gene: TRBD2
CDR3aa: CASSQAGGSYNEQFF
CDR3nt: TGTGCCAGCAGCCAGGCGGGGGGCTCCTACAATGAGCAGTTCTTC

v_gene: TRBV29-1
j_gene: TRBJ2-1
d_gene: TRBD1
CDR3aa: CSVGQGSSYNEQFF
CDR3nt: TGCAGCGTTGGACAGGGAAGCTCCTACAATGAGCAGTTCTTC

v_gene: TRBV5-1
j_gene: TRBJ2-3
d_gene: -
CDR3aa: CASSPPGVTGTQYF
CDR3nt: TGCGCCAGCAGCCCGCCAGGGGTGACAGGTACGCAGTATTTT

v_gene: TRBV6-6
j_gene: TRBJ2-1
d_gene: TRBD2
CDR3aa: CASSFRLAGVNEQFF
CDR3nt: TGTGCCAGCAGCTTTAGACTAGCGGGAGTCAATGAGCAGTTCTTC

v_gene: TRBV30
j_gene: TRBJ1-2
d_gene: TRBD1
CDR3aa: CAWSVERGRANYGYTF
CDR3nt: TGTGCCTGGAGTGTCGAGAGGGGGCGCGCGAACTATGGCTACACCTTC

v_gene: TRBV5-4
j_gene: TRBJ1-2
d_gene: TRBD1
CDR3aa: CASTTGGGYGYTF
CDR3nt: TGTGCCAGCACGACAGGGGGGGGCTATGGCTACACCTTC

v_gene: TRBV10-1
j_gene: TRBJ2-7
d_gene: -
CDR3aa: CASSDLGGEQYF
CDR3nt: TGCGCCAGCAGTGATCTCGGGGGCGAGCAGTACTTC

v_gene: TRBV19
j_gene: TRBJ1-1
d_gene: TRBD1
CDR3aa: CASRDRGFTEAFF
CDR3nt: TGTGCCAGTAGGGACAGGGGTTTTACTGAAGCTTTCTTT

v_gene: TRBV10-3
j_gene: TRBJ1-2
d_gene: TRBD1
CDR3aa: CAISEPGGGVPVGYTF
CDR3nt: TGTGCCATCAGTGAGCCAGGAGGGGGCGTCCCCGTTGGCTACACCTTC

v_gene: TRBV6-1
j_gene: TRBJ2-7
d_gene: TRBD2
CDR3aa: CASSDQPGGIIPREQYF
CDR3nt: TGTGCCAGCAGTGACCAACCGGGAGGGATCATCCCCCGCGAGCAGTACTTC

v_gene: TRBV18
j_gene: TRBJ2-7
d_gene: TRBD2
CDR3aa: CASSPPGRGNYEQYF
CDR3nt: TGTGCCAGCTCACCCCCGGGGCGGGGGAACTACGAGCAGTACTTC

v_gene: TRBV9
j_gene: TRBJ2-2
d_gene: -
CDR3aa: CASSPYADIGLGELFF
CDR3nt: TGTGCCAGCAGCCCCTATGCGGACATTGGGCTAGGGGAGCTGTTTTTT

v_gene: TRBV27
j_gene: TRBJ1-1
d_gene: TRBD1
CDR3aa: CASSLIQGDTEAFF
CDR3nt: TGTGCCAGCAGTTTAATACAGGGGGACACTGAAGCTTTCTTT

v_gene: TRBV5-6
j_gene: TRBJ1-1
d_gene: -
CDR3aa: CASSLVRGTEAFF
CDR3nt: TGTGCCAGCAGCTTGGTGCGGGGCACTGAAGCTTTCTTT

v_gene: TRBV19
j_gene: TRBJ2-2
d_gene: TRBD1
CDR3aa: CASSISGQLPNTGELFF
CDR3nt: TGTGCCAGTAGTATTTCGGGACAGTTGCCTAACACCGGGGAGCTGTTTTTT

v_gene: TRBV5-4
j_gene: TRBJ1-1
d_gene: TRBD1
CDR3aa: CASTETYRGGTEAFF
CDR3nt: TGTGCCAGCACCGAAACCTACAGGGGTGGGACTGAAGCTTTCTTT

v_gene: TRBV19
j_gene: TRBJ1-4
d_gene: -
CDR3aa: CASSFDSRGEKLFF
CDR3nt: TGTGCCAGTAGCTTTGACAGTCGAGGTGAAAAACTGTTTTTT

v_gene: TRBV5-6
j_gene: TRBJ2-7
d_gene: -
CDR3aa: CASSLAGTPYEQYF
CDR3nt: TGTGCCAGCAGCTTGGCTGGCACCCCCTACGAGCAGTACTTC

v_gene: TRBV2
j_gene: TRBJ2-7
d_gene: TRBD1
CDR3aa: CASSESVGTGIYEQYF
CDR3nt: TGTGCCAGCAGTGAATCGGTCGGGACAGGGATATACGAGCAGTACTTC